The rows below give T cell receptor beta chains drawn from one sample of a study of cytomegalovirus exposure and HLA in healthy donors. Profiled with immunoSEQ multiplex PCR; TCRdb holds only in-frame clones, not every one. The repertoire has 75,000 to 100,000 clones, roughly 79% of them found once; the top ten carry over 0.5%. What was sequenced was PBMCs. These receptors originate from a man aged 25 to 40 in good health and CMV-seronegative. CDR3s include the opening cysteine and the closing phenylalanine or tryptophan. A D gene is named only where the DNA matches it firmly. Clone size, where shown, is once, few, many, or a class for clones that have expanded.

15,TRBV25-1,TRBD2,.,TRBJ2-5,TGTGCCAGCAGTGAGGGCGGGAGCCTCTCAGAGACCCAGTACTTC,CASSEGGSLSETQYF
15,TRBV11-3,TRBD1,.,TRBJ1-2,TGTGCCAGCAGCTTAGACCGGACAGGGGGGAATGGCTACACCTTC,CASSLDRTGGNGYTF
13,TRBV6-5,TRBD1,few,TRBJ2-7,TGTGCCAGCAGTTACGGGACAGGCTACGAGCAGTACTTC,CASSYGTGYEQYF
14,TRBV11-2,TRBD1,.,TRBJ1-1,TGTGCCAGCAGCCTCGGGACAGGGTGGACTGAAGCTTTCTTT,CASSLGTGWTEAFF
18,TRBV10-3,.,.,TRBJ1-5,TGTGCCCTAAGACGGGGAGGGTCGGCTGATAAAAGCAATCAGCCCCAGCATTTT,CALRRGGSADKSNQPQHF
14,TRBV15,TRBD1,.,TRBJ1-1,TGTGTCACCAGCAGGACAGGGGGAAACACTGAAGCTTTCTTT,CVTSRTGGNTEAFF
19,TRBV9,TRBD2,.,TRBJ2-5,TGTGCCAGCAGCGTAGCTCTCGGACGGGGGGGAGCAGACCAAGAGACCCAGTACTTC,CASSVALGRGGADQETQYF
14,TRBV29-1,.,few,TRBJ1-1,TGCAGCGTTGAAAATTGGGAGGGGAACACTGAAGCTTTCTTT,CSVENWEGNTEAFF
13,TRBV2,TRBD1,.,TRBJ1-4,TGTGCCAGTCGACAGGGGGCGGGTGAAAAACTGTTTTTT,CASRQGAGEKLFF
15,TRBV7-9,.,once,TRBJ1-5,TGTGCCAGCAGCTTAGACGGGAGTCGGATCGCGCCCCAGCATTTT,CASSLDGSRIAPQHF
12,TRBV7-9,.,.,TRBJ1-6,TGTTCCAGCAGCTTACTAGGTTCACCCCTCCACTTT,CSSSLLGSPLHF
18,TRBV7-9,TRBD2,.,TRBJ2-2,TGTGCCAGCAGCCAGGGACTAGCGGGAGGGCCACACACCGGGGAGCTGTTTTTT,CASSQGLAGGPHTGELFF
14,TRBV6-1,TRBD1,.,TRBJ2-5,TGTGCCAGCAGCGCCGGGACAGGGGGGGAGACCCAGTACTTC,CASSAGTGGETQYF
15,TRBV29-1,TRBD1,.,TRBJ1-6,TGCAGCGTTCAGATTCAGGGGGCTGCGGATTCACCCCTCCACTTT,CSVQIQGAADSPLHF
14,TRBV2,.,.,TRBJ1-2,TGTGCCAGCAGTGAGGGTCAGGGATGGCGGGGCTACACCTTC,CASSEGQGWRGYTF
14,TRBV7-9,.,once,TRBJ1-5,TGTGCCAGCAGCTTACAGGGGTCCAATCAGCCCCAGCATTTT,CASSLQGSNQPQHF
14,TRBV11-2,.,.,TRBJ1-5,TGTGCCAGCAGCTTACAGGGGCCGGGTCAGCCCCAGCATTTT,CASSLQGPGQPQHF
14,TRBV2,.,.,TRBJ2-5,TGTGCCAGCAGTCAGCAGGGAGGCCAAGAGACCCAGTACTTC,CASSQQGGQETQYF
14,TRBV6-1,TRBD1,.,TRBJ1-6,TGTGCCAGCAAATGGGACAGGGCAAATTCACCCCTCCACTTT,CASKWDRANSPLHF
15,TRBV7-3,TRBD2,.,TRBJ2-3,TGTGCCAGCAGCTTAGGTGGGACTAGCGTAAATACGCAGTATTTT,CASSLGGTSVNTQYF
16,TRBV27,.,.,TRBJ2-1,TGTGCCAGCAGCCTAGACCGCGGGACCTCCTACAATGAGCAGTTCTTC,CASSLDRGTSYNEQFF
16,TRBV7-2,TRBD2,.,TRBJ2-3,TGTGCCAGCAGCTTACTAGCGGGGGGAAGCACAGATACGCAGTATTTT,CASSLLAGGSTDTQYF
15,TRBV7-9,.,.,TRBJ1-3,TGTGCCAGCAGCTTAGCGGAGGTAACGGGAAACACCATATATTTT,CASSLAEVTGNTIYF
16,TRBV6-1,TRBD2,.,TRBJ2-1,TGTGCCAGCAGTGTACGAACCGGGACTACTCACGAAAATCAGTTCTTC,CASSVRTGTTHENQFF
15,TRBV7-9,TRBD2,once,TRBJ2-1,TGTGCCAGCAGCTTACTAGCGGGAACCTACAATGAGCAGTTCTTC,CASSLLAGTYNEQFF
14,TRBV7-9,.,.,TRBJ1-4,TGTTCCAGCAGTTCGGGGGGAGCTAATGAAAAACTGTTTTTT,CSSSSGGANEKLFF
14,TRBV5-1,TRBD2,.,TRBJ2-1,TGCGCCAGCAGCCAACTAGCGCCCCACGATGAGCAGTTCTTC,CASSQLAPHDEQFF
13,TRBV6-5,TRBD1,.,TRBJ1-2,TGTGCCAGCAGCAAGACAGGGGGCTATGGCTACACCTTC,CASSKTGGYGYTF